This section outlines one TCR beta chain sequence together with its context. The antigen is unknown. The sample comes from a study of shared clonotypes between healthy human individuals. Study-level results: Clonotype sharing among donors was expected to depend on sequencing depth. It was the non-shared clonotypes that had lower generation probabilities than clonotypes shared by all four donors.

The method was immunoSEQ multiplex PCR; TCRdb's version includes in-frame clones alone and lacks a portion of them. Among around 1.1 million clones listed, about 72% were seen once. Recent vaccinations or acute infections were absent in the healthy HIV-negative adult donors. V lost 3 bases and J lost 5, with 13 bases in between. The germline gives CDR1 KGHSH, CDR2 LQKENI. The CDR3 contains 14 residues. The source of this sequence is a man between 18 and 29 years old in good health. Some clones in this sample may be carry-over from other donors' samples. Sequencing was carried out using memory CD4+ T cells from PBMCs. Subset reported: CD45RA-negative fraction. The chain joins TRBV18 to TRBJ1-1; D is ambiguous. The CDR3 nucleotides are TGTGCCAGCTCACCTAAAACCCCCAATACTGAAGCTTTCTTT. Its translation is CASSPKTPNTEAFF.